Listed here are 3 T cell receptor beta chains from one sample, sequenced in a study of Ad26.COV2.S vaccination and SARS-CoV-2 variants. Here immunoSEQ multiplex PCR was the method, and the copy in TCRdb shows in-frame clones only, minus some. The repertoire holds more than 300,000 clones, 86% seen once, with 1.9% in the top ten. Treatment here: 15 to 20 received Ad26.COV2.S at low or high dose, single or two shots; several received placebo; per-sample allocation not given. Samples were taken on day 63 after the first vaccine or placebo injection. The material was peripheral blood, obtained in a trial of Ad26.COV2.S vaccine versus placebo. These receptor sequences come from a person between 18 and 65 years old who received the Ad26.COV2.S COVID-19 vaccine or a placebo.

The table lists this clone with a few counts. The genes are TRBV25-1 and TRBJ1-1; perhaps TRBD1 as D (5 bases). From germline, CDR1 is MGHDK and CDR2 SYGVNS. With 6 bases removed from V and 9 bases from J, the gap between germline ends came to 17 bases. The CDR3 is made up of 13 amino acids. The CDR3 DNA is TGTGCCAGCAGGTCAAGGGGCACCGGGAAAGCTTTCTTT. Amino acids: CASRSRGTGKAFF.

Only one count was recorded for this clone. The chain links TRBV19 to TRBJ2-2; D not certain. Germline V gives CDR1 LNHDA, CDR2 SQIVND (reference sequence). The germline V and J ends were trimmed by 7 bases and 3 bases, with 12 bases remaining between them. This CDR3 has 14 amino acids. The CDR3 DNA follows: TGTGCCAGTATCGGCGCCTTCTACACCGGGGAGCTGTTTTTT. Protein product: CASIGAFYTGELFF.

This rearrangement joins TRBV10-3 to TRBJ1-2, with 7 bases aligning to TRBD1. In germline, CDR1 is ENHRY, CDR2 SYGVKD. This CDR3 has 15 residues. J was trimmed by 1 base and V by 5 bases; bases with no gene match: 7. CDR3 nucleotide sequence: TGTGCCATCAGTTCCCACGGGACAGATAACTATGGCTACACCTTC. This codes for CAISSHGTDNYGYTF.